A selection of T cell receptor beta chains follows, all from one sample in a study of breast tumors, draining lymph nodes, adjacent tissues. TCRdb itself ran the multiplex PCR reads through MiXCR, one entry per CDR3 protein. The sample contains some 47,000 distinct CDR3 sequences, 35% to 50% of which appear only once. Sequences were obtained from breast tumor tissue. The receptors derive from a female donor with breast cancer. Some clones in this sample may be carry-over from other donors' samples. Both conserved end residues are part of each CDR3. The D gene is left open where the match is weak. Size is stated for part of the rows, as once, few or many counts, or as a class when the clone is expanded.

D: -; V: TRBV2; J: TRBJ1-4; size: -; CDR3: CASIGTGRKLFF; DNA: TGTGCCAGCATTGGAACAGGGAGAAAACTGTTTTTT
D: TRBD1; V: TRBV2; J: TRBJ1-4; size: many; CDR3: CASAPGTGNEKLFF; DNA: TGTGCCAGCGCACCAGGGACAGGGAATGAAAAACTGTTTTTT
D: -; V: TRBV7-2; J: TRBJ2-7; size: many; CDR3: CASSSRWTRGSYEQYF; DNA: TGTGCCAGCAGCTCTCGGTGGACCCGAGGAAGCTACGAGCAGTACTTC
D: -; V: TRBV20-1; J: TRBJ2-3; size: -; CDR3: CSARDNRAADTQYF; DNA: TGCAGTGCTAGAGATAACAGGGCTGCAGATACGCAGTATTTT
D: TRBD2; V: TRBV4-3; J: TRBJ2-1; size: many; CDR3: CASSQRSGRRNEQFF; DNA: TGCGCCAGCAGCCAAAGGAGCGGGAGGAGGAATGAGCAGTTCTTC
D: -; V: TRBV19; J: TRBJ1-5; size: -; CDR3: CASSMGAFGQPQHF; DNA: TGTGCCAGTAGTATGGGGGCGTTTGGGCAGCCCCAGCATTTT
D: -; V: TRBV14; J: TRBJ2-1; size: -; CDR3: CASSSLANEQFF; DNA: TGTGCCAGCAGCTCCCTGGCTAATGAGCAGTTCTTC
D: TRBD2; V: TRBV20-1; J: TRBJ2-3; size: -; CDR3: CSATDASGRVDTQYF; DNA: TGCAGTGCTACGGACGCTAGCGGGAGAGTAGATACGCAGTATTTT
D: -; V: TRBV20-1; J: TRBJ2-3; size: many; CDR3: CSANRLGRGMGDTQYF; DNA: TGCAGTGCTAATCGTTTGGGGCGGGGAATGGGAGATACGCAGTATTTT
D: -; V: TRBV4-3; J: TRBJ2-3; size: many; CDR3: CASSPQLNRGDTQYF; DNA: TGCGCCAGCAGCCCACAGCTGAATAGGGGAGATACGCAGTATTTT
D: -; V: TRBV20-1; J: TRBJ2-7; size: many; CDR3: CSASGQSSYEQYF; DNA: TGCAGTGCTTCGGGACAAAGCTCCTACGAGCAGTACTTC
D: -; V: TRBV20-1; J: TRBJ2-2; size: many; CDR3: CSARDNLAGELFF; DNA: TGCAGTGCTAGAGATAACCTGGCCGGGGAGCTGTTTTTT
D: TRBD1; V: TRBV15; J: TRBJ2-1; size: many; CDR3: CATSRIDRDYNEQFF; DNA: TGTGCCACCAGCAGAATAGACAGGGACTACAATGAGCAGTTCTTC
D: -; V: TRBV19; J: TRBJ1-2; size: -; CDR3: CASSIRDGYGYTF; DNA: TGTGCCAGTAGTATAAGGGACGGCTATGGCTACACCTTC
D: TRBD2; V: TRBV10-3; J: TRBJ2-3; size: many; CDR3: CAISPAPGLAGENTQYF; DNA: TGTGCCATCAGCCCCGCACCGGGACTAGCGGGAGAAAATACGCAGTATTTT
D: TRBD1; V: TRBV5-6; J: TRBJ2-3; size: many; CDR3: CASRYRGQDTQYF; DNA: TGTGCCAGCAGGTACAGGGGTCAGGATACGCAGTATTTT
D: -; V: TRBV7-2; J: TRBJ1-1; size: -; CDR3: CASGQGIVTEAFF; DNA: TGTGCCAGCGGCCAGGGGATTGTAACTGAAGCTTTCTTT
D: TRBD1; V: TRBV4-1; J: TRBJ1-6; size: -; CDR3: CASSQRGQQNSPLHF; DNA: TGCGCCAGCAGCCAGAGGGGACAGCAAAATTCACCCCTCCACTTT
D: -; V: TRBV6-2/TRBV6-3; J: TRBJ2-1; size: many; CDR3: CASSYPGDEQFF; DNA: TGTGCCAGCAGTTACCCCGGAGATGAGCAGTTCTTC
D: TRBD2; V: TRBV3-1; J: TRBJ2-2; size: many; CDR3: CASSQGRGLASGELFF; DNA: TGTGCCAGCAGCCAAGGGAGGGGACTAGCTTCCGGGGAGCTGTTTTTT
D: -; V: TRBV7-2; J: TRBJ1-5; size: -; CDR3: CASSSRWTRGSYEHF; DNA: TGTGCCAGCAGCTCTCGGTGGACCCGAGGAAGCTACGAGCATTTT
D: -; V: TRBV5-8; J: TRBJ2-3; size: -; CDR3: CASSSRTGRTDTQYF; DNA: TGTGCCAGCAGCTCCCGGACGGGCCGGACAGATACGCAGTATTTT
D: TRBD1; V: TRBV30; J: TRBJ2-3; size: many; CDR3: CAWGTGNGDTQYF; DNA: TGTGCCTGGGGGACAGGGAACGGAGATACGCAGTATTTT
D: -; V: TRBV6-1; J: TRBJ1-4; size: few; CDR3: CASRTPGAPRKLFF; DNA: TGTGCCAGCAGGACCCCGGGGGCGCCTAGAAAACTGTTTTTT
D: -; V: TRBV20-1; J: TRBJ1-4; size: -; CDR3: CSARNYANNEKLFF; DNA: TGCAGTGCTAGAAACTATGCCAATAATGAAAAACTGTTTTTT
D: -; V: TRBV5-8; J: TRBJ2-5; size: -; CDR3: CASSAQGMETQYF; DNA: TGTGCCAGCAGCGCCCAGGGGATGGAGACCCAGTACTTC
D: TRBD2; V: TRBV30; J: TRBJ2-1; size: many; CDR3: CAWSRVLAGGDEQFF; DNA: TGTGCCTGGAGTAGGGTTTTAGCGGGAGGAGATGAGCAGTTCTTC